This T cell receptor (beta chain) was profiled in a study of early T cells in non-severe SARS-CoV-2 infection. Whole-study context: Sequencing was performed on bulk RNA from unsorted whole blood, leaving chains unpaired. Study-wide points: Missing private and CD4 specificities, VDJdb matching favored anti-spike CD8 responses.

The library protocol tagged individual cDNA molecules with unique molecular identifiers. TCRdb ran MiXCR on the 5' RACE reads and lists one entry per CDR3 protein. The sample includes tens of thousands of distinct CDR3 sequences, approximately 15% seen only once; the top ten take 3% to 5%. The V and J ends lost 3 bases and 6 bases respectively, with 2 bases between them. The germline V gene has CDR1 SGHAT and CDR2 FQNNGV. This CDR3 has 11 residues. This clonotype was recorded a few times. Its antigen is currently unknown. This clonotype was sampled from an adult who was a healthcare worker with PCR-confirmed SARS-CoV-2 infection or an uninfected control (not recorded which). The sample in question was whole blood, obtained at baseline. This sequence joins TRBV11-2 and TRBJ2-2; D unclear. As DNA, the CDR3 is TGTGCCAGCAGCTTGGCCGGGGAGCTGTTTTTT. Translated: CASSLAGELFF.